The rows below give T cell receptor beta chains drawn from one sample of a study of blood T cell repertoires in COVID-19. Libraries were prepared by immunoSEQ multiplex PCR; TCRdb keeps only in-frame clonotypes and omits some of them. Of about 150,000 clones in the sample, about 83% are singletons; the top ten hold 12%. Sequenced input: peripheral blood. Receptors were obtained from a woman aged 60-70 years with COVID-19, enrolled during active disease. CDR3s leave out the opening cysteine and the closing phenylalanine or tryptophan. The size entry is marked missing in some rows and otherwise reads once, few, many or a size class.

>TRBV11-1|.|TRBJ2-7
ASSFSATGGYEQY
>TRBV6-5|.|TRBJ1-6
ASSTNLPNSPLH
>TRBV5-5|once|TRBJ1-2
ASSYTDRPRNYGYT
>TRBV24-1|few|TRBJ2-2
ATSDFPRDRGRRELF
>TRBV10-1|.|TRBJ2-3
ASSKAPDSATDTQY
>TRBV19|.|TRBJ2-1
ASRGTGVRNEQF
>TRBV29-1|.|TRBJ2-2
SVKIPGNTGELF
>TRBV28|.|TRBJ1-1
ASTPGQGTTEAF
>TRBV27|.|TRBJ1-1
ASSWWKGANTEAF
>TRBV5-1|.|TRBJ1-2
ASSLETGTGNYGYT
>TRBV7-8|.|TRBJ1-6
ASSLLQRGSPLH
>TRBV27|.|TRBJ2-1
ASSYLGTGTYNEQF
>TRBV18|few|TRBJ1-1
ASSVTTGSNTEAF
>TRBV2|.|TRBJ1-2
ASTAENYGYT
>TRBV5-1|.|TRBJ2-2
ASHRELAGNTGELF
>TRBV9|.|TRBJ2-1
ASSVALGGDPRNEQF
>TRBV5-1|.|TRBJ2-5
ASSLGTGQETQY
>TRBV13|.|TRBJ2-2
ASSSDPLAGGPGELF
>TRBV6-5|.|TRBJ2-3
ASSFGQASTDTQY
>TRBV5-1|.|TRBJ1-3
ASSLASTGISGNTIY
>TRBV10-3|.|TRBJ1-2
AISRDREVMDYGYT
>TRBV6-5|.|TRBJ1-5
ASRENRGYQPQH
>TRBV7-8|few|TRBJ1-1
ASSLDGHSNTEAF
>TRBV20-1|.|TRBJ2-5
SASLETQY
>TRBV6-5|.|TRBJ1-2
ASSYDRAYGYT
>TRBV5-4|.|TRBJ2-7
ASSLPGTGRHEQY
>TRBV7-9|.|TRBJ1-1
ASTKTDTEAF
>TRBV7-3|.|TRBJ2-2
ASSLGPRATGELF
>TRBV2|.|TRBJ1-5
ASRWEAQGAQH
>TRBV25-1|.|TRBJ1-2
ASSDYESYGYT
>TRBV6-5|.|TRBJ2-7
ASSYKRSAEGSEQY
>TRBV11-2|.|TRBJ2-1
ASSLDGANEQF
>TRBV7-2|.|TRBJ2-1
ASSRDTYNEQF
>TRBV7-2|.|TRBJ2-3
ASSLELVDTQY
>TRBV9|.|TRBJ2-1
ASSGLADEQF
>TRBV3-1/TRBV3-2|.|TRBJ1-5
ASSQGTVGNQPQH
>TRBV12-3/TRBV12-4|.|TRBJ2-5
ASSPPGTPTQY
>TRBV7-8|.|TRBJ1-1
ASSLARGGRTEAF
>TRBV7-8|few|TRBJ2-2
ASSLRRTGEGNTGELF
>TRBV6-6|.|TRBJ1-6
ASTLMDRGGSPLH
>TRBV6-1|.|TRBJ2-1
ASNWDSRNEQF